This T cell receptor beta chain comes out of a study of OX40 agonist ivuxolimab in advanced cancers. Whole-study results and caveats: CD4+ and CD8+ blood T cells expanded clonally by week 6 at 0.1 to 3.0 mg/kg. The study did not work out the antigen specificity of the expanded peripheral T cells. Expansion of clones was among the lowest in partial responders at 0.1-3.0 mg/kg.

Using immunoSEQ multiplex PCR, the repertoire was profiled, and TCRdb retains in-frame clones only, with some absent. Among more than 40,000 clones, roughly 84% were seen once, and the ten largest hold approximately 22%. CDR3 length equals 13 residues. V was pared by 8 bases and J by 4 bases, with 14 bases between. CDR1 and CDR2 (germline): MDHEN, SYDVKM. Notes on this clone: Its matching antigen is unknown.

The clonotype comes from an adult with an advanced solid tumor such as melanoma, head and neck, liver or kidney cancer. This specimen was CD4+ or CD8+ T cells sorted from blood, taken in a trial of the OX40 agonist ivuxolimab. The rearrangement joins TRBV28 to TRBJ1-2; D might be TRBD1 (6 bases). CDR3 coding DNA: TGTGCCAGCCGCGGGAGGGGGGGCTATGGCTACACCTTC. As protein: CASRGRGGYGYTF.